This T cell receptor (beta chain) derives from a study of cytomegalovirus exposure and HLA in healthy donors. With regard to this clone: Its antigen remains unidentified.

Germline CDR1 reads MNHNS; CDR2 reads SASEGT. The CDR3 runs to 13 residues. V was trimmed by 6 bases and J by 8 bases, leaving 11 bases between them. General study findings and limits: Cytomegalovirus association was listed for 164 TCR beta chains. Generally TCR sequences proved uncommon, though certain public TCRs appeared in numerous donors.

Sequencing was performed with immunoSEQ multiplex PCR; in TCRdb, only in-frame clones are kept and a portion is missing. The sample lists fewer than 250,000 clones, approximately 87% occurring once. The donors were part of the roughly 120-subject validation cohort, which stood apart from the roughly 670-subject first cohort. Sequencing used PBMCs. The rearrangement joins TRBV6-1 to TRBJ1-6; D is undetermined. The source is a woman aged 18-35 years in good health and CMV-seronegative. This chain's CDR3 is CASRVTSYSPLHF. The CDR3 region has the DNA TGTGCCAGCAGAGTGACCAGCTATTCACCCCTCCACTTT.